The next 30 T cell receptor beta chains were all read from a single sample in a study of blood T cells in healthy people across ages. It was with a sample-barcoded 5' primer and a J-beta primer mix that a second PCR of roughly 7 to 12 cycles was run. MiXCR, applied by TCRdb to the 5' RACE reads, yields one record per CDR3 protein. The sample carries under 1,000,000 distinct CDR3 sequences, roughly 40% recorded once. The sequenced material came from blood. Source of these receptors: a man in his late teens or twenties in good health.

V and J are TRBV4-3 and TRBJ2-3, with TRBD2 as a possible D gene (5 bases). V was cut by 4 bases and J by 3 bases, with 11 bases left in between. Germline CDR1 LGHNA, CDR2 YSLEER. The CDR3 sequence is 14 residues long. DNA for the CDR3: TGCGCCAGCAGCCCCCGGGAATTAACAGATACGCAGTATTTT. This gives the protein CASSPRELTDTQYF.

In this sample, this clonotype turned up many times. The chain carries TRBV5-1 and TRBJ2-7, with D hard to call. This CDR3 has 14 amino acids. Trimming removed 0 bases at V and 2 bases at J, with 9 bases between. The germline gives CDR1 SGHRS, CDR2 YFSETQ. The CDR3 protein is CASSLADGTYEQYF. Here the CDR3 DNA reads TGCGCCAGCAGCTTGGCCGACGGAACCTACGAGCAGTACTTC. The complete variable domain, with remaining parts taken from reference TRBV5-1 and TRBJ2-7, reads KAGVTQTPRYLIKTRGQQVTLSCSPISGHRSVSWYQQTPGQGLQFLFEYFSETQRNKGNFPGRFSGRQFSNSRSEMNVSTLELGDSALYLCASSLADGTYEQYFGPGTRLTVT.

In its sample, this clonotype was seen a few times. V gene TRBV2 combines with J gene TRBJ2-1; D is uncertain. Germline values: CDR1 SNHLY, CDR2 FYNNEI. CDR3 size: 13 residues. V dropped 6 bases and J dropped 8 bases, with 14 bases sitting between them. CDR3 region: CASSLKIGHEQFF. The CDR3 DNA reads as TGTGCCAGCAGCCTAAAGATAGGGCATGAGCAGTTCTTC.

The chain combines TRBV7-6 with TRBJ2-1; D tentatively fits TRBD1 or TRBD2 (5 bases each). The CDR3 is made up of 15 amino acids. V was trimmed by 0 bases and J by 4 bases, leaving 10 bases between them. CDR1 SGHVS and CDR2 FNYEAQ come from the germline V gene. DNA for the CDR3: TGTGCCAGCAGCTTAGCTACCGGGGCGTACAATGAGCAGTTCTTC. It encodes CASSLATGAYNEQFF.

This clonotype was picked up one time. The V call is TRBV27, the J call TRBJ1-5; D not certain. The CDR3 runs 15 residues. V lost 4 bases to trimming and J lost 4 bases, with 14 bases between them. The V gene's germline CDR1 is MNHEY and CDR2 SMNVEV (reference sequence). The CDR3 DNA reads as TGTGCCAGCAGTTCCCGGGAGGGAAGTAATCAGCCCCAGCATTTT. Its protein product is CASSSREGSNQPQHF.

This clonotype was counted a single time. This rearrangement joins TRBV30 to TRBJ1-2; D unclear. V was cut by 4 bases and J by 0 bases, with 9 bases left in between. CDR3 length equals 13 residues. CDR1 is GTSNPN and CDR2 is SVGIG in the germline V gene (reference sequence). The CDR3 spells CAWTRRTNYGYTF. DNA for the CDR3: TGTGCCTGGACCCGACGAACTAACTATGGCTACACCTTC.

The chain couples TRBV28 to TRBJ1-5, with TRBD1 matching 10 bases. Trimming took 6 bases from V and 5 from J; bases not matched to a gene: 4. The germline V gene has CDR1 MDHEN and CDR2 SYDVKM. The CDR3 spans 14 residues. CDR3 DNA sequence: TGTGCCAGCAGCTATGACAGGGGGCATCAGCCCCAGCATTTT. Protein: CASSYDRGHQPQHF.

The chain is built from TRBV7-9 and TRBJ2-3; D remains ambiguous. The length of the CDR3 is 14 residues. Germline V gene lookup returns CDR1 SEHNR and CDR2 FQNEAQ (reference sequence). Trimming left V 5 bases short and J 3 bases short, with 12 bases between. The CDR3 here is CASSPAYQTDTQYF. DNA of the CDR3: TGTGCCAGCAGCCCGGCCTACCAAACAGATACGCAGTATTTT.

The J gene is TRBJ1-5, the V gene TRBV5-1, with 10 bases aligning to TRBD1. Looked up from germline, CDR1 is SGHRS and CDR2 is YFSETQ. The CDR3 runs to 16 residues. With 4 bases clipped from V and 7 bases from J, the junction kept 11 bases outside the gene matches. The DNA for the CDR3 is TGCGCCAGCAGCCCCGAGGGGGGACAGGGGCAACAGCCCCAGCATTTT. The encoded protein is CASSPEGGQGQQPQHF.

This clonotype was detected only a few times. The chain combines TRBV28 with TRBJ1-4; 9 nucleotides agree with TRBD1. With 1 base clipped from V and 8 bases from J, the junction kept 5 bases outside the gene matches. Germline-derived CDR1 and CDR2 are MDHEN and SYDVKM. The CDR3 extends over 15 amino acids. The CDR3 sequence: CASSLLGQGYEKLFF. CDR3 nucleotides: TGTGCCAGCAGTTTATTGGGACAGGGATACGAAAAACTGTTTTTT.

DNA of the CDR3: TGTGCCAGCAGCTTAGCCCTTCACCCGGACAGCTTCTACGAGCAGTACTTC. It translates to CASSLALHPDSFYEQYF. This sequence joins TRBV7-2 and TRBJ2-7, with a possible D match to TRBD1 (6 bases). This CDR3 has 17 amino acids. Per germline, CDR1 SGHTA and CDR2 FQGNSA. Trimming removed 0 bases at V and 3 bases at J, with 18 bases between.

The CDR3 bases are TGTGCCAGCAGCCAAAACATACGGGACTCATTTAACTATGGCTACACCTTC. Protein sequence: CASSQNIRDSFNYGYTF. The chain combines TRBV14 with TRBJ1-2; tentative D call: TRBD1 (5 bases). The CDR3 runs 17 residues. V was trimmed by 2 bases and J by 1 base, leaving 17 bases between them. Per germline, CDR1 SGHDN and CDR2 FVKESK.

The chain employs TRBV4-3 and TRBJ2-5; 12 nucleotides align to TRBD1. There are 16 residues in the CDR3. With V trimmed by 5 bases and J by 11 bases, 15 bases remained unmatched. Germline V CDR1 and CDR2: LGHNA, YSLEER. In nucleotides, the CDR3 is TGCGCCAGCAGCAGAGGGACAGGGGGCATCAAGAATGAGCAGTACTTC. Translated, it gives CASSRGTGGIKNEQYF.

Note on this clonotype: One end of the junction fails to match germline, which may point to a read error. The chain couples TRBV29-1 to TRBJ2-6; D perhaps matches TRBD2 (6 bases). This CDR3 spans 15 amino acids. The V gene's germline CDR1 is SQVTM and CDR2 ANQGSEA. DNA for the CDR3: TGCAGCGTGGAACTTACGGGGGACGGGGCCAACGTCCTGGCTTTC. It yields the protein CSVELTGDGANVLAF.

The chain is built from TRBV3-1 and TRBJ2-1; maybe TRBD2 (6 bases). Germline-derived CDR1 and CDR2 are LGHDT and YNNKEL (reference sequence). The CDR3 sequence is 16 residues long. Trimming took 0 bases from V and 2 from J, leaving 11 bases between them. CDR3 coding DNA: TGTGCCAGCAGCCAAGACTATGGCGGGACCTACAATGAGCAGTTCTTC. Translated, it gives CASSQDYGGTYNEQFF.

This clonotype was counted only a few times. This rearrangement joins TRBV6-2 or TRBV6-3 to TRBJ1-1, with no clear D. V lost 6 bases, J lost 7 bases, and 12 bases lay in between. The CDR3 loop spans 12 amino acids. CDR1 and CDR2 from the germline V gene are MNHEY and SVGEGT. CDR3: CASSRWEDEAFF. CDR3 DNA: TGTGCCAGCAGCCGTTGGGAGGATGAAGCTTTCTTT.

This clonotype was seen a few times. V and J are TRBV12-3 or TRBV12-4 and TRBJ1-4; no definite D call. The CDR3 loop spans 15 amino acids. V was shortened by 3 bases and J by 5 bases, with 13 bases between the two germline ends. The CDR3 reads CASSFVGSPNEKLFF. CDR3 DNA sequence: TGTGCCAGCAGTTTCGTTGGCAGCCCGAATGAAAAACTGTTTTTT.

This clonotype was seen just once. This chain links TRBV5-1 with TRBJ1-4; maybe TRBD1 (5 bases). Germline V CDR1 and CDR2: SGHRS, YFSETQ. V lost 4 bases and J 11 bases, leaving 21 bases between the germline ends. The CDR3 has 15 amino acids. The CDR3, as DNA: TGCGCCAGCAGCGGTGACAGCCAAGGTAGCGGGAAACTGTTTTTT. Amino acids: CASSGDSQGSGKLFF.

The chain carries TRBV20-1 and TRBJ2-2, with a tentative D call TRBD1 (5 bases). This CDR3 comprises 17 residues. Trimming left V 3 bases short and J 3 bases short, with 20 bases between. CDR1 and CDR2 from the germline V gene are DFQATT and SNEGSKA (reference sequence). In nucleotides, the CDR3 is TGCAGTGCTAGGGATCTGACGCGACAGCTGTACACCGGGGAGCTGTTTTTT. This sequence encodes CSARDLTRQLYTGELFF.

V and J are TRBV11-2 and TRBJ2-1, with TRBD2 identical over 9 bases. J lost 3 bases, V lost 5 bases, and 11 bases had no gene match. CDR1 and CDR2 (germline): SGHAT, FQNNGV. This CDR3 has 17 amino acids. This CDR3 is CASSPRSSGGLYNEQFF. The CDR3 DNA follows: TGTGCCAGCAGCCCTCGCTCCAGCGGGGGGCTCTACAATGAGCAGTTCTTC.

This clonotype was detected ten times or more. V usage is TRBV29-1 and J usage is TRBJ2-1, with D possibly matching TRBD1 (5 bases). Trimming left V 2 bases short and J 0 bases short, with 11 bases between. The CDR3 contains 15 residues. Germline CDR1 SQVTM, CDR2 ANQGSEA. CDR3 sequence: CSVELGQGSYNEQFF. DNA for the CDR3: TGCAGCGTTGAACTCGGGCAGGGCTCCTACAATGAGCAGTTCTTC.

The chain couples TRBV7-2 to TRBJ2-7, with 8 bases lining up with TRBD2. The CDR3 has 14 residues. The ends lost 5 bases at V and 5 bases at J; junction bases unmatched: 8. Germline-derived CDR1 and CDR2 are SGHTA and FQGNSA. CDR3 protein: CASSLERGRNEQYF. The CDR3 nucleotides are TGTGCCAGCAGCCTCGAGCGGGGGCGGAACGAGCAGTACTTC.

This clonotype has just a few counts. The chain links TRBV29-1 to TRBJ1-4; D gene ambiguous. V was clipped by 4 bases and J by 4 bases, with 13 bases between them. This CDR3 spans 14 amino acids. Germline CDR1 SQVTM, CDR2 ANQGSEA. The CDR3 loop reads CSVGEPDRNEKLFF. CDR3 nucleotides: TGCAGCGTTGGGGAGCCAGACCGTAATGAAAAACTGTTTTTT.

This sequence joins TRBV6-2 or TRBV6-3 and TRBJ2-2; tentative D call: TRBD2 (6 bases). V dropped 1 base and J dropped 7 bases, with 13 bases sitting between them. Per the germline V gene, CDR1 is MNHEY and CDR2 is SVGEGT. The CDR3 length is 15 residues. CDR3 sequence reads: CASSYLRGRSGELFF. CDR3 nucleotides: TGTGCCAGCAGTTACTTGCGGGGTCGAAGCGGGGAGCTGTTTTTT.

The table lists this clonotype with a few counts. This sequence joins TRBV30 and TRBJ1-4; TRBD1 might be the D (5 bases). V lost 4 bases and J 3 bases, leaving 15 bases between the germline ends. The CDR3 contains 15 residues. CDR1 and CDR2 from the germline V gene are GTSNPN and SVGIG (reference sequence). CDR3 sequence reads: CAWTARVRANEKLFF. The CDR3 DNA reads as TGTGCCTGGACCGCCAGGGTTCGGGCTAATGAAAAACTGTTTTTT.

The CDR3 loop is CASSRDGSDYGYTF. CDR3 bases: TGCGCCAGCAGCCGGGACGGGAGTGACTATGGCTACACCTTC. V gene TRBV5-1 combines with J gene TRBJ1-2; maybe TRBD1 (5 bases). Germline CDR1 is SGHRS and CDR2 is YFSETQ. The CDR3 is made up of 14 amino acids. Trimming cost V 4 bases and J 3 bases, with 13 bases left between them.

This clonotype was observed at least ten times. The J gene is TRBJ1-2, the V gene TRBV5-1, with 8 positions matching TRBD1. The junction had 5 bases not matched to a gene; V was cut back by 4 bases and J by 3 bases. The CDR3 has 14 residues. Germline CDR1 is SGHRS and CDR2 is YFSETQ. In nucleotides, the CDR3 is TGCGCCAGCAGCCAGGGACAGGACTACTATGGCTACACCTTC. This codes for CASSQGQDYYGYTF. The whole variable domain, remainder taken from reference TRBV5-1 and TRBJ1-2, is KAGVTQTPRYLIKTRGQQVTLSCSPISGHRSVSWYQQTPGQGLQFLFEYFSETQRNKGNFPGRFSGRQFSNSRSEMNVSTLELGDSALYLCASSQGQDYYGYTFGSGTRLTVV.

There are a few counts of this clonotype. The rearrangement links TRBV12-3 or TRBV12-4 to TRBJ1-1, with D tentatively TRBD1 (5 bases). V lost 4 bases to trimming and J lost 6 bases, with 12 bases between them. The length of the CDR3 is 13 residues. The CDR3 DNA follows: TGTGCCAGCAGTTCCCAGGGACGGCCTGAAGCTTTCTTT. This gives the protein CASSSQGRPEAFF.

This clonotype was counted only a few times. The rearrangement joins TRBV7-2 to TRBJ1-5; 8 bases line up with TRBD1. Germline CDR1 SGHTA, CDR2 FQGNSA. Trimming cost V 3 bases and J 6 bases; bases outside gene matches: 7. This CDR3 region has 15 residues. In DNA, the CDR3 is TGTGCCAGCAGCTTCAAATCAGGGGGCGGTCAGCCCCAGCATTTT. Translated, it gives CASSFKSGGGQPQHF.

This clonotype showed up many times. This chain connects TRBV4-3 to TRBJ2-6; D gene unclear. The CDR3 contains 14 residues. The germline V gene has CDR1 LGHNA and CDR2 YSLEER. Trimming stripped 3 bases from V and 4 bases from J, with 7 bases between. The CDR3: CASSHPAGANVLTF. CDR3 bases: TGCGCCAGCAGCCACCCAGCAGGGGCCAACGTCCTGACTTTC.